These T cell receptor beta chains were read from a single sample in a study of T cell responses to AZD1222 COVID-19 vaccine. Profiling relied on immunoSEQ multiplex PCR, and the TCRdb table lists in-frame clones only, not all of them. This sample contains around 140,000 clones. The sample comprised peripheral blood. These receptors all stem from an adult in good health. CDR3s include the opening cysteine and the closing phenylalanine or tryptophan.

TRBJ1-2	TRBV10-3	CAITERETNYGYTF
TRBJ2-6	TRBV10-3	CAIPGSPRSGANVLTF
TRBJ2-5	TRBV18	CASSPPGQETQYF
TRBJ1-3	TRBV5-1	CASSLNQNTIYF
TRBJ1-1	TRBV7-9	CASRSGGLNTEAFF
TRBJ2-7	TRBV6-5	CASSYSIQGRYEQYF
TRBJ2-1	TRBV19	CASRITSGSYNEQFF
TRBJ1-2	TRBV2	CATTRRGAGYGYTF
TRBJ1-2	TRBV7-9	CASGQGFPYGYTF
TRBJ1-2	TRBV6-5	CASSYSKGYGYTF
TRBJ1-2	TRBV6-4	CASSADRDSGYTF
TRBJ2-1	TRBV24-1	CATSDTIGTSLSVYNEQFF
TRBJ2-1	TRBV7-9	CASSPLAGGSYHEQFF
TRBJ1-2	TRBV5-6	CASSLRQVGGYTF
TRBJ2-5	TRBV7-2	CASSPLRGETQYF
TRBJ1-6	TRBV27	CASSLYTGGNSPLHF
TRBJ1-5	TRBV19	CASSAYKIVNQPQHF
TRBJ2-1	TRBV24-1	CAPGRVYEQFF
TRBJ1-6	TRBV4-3	CASSQDGAFLGGLDSPLHF
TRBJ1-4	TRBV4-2	CASSQVERLSEKLFF
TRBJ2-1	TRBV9	CASSVAGREQFF
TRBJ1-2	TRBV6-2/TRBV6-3	CASSKRSNYGYTF
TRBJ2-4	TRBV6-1	CASSEWDSVTKNIQYF
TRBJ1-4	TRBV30	CACPGQVNEKLFF
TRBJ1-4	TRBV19	CASRTGTYNEKLFF
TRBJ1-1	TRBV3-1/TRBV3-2	CASSQDPRQAEAFF
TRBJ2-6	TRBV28	CASSPPPRGANVLTF